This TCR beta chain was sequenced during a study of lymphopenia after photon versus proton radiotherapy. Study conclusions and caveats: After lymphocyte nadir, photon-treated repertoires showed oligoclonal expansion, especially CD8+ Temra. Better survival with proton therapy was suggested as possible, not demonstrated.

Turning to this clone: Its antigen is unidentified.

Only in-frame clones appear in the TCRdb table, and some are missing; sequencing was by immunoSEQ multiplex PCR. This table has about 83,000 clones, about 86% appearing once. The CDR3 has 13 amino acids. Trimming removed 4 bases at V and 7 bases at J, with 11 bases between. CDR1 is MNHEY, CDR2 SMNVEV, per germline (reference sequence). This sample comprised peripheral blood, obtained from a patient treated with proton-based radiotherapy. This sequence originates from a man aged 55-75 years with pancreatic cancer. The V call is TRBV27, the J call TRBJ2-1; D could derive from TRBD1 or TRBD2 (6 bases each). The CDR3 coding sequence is TGTGCCAGCAGTTCCGGGGGCTGGAATGAGCAGTTCTTC. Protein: CASSSGGWNEQFF.